This T cell receptor (beta chain) is drawn from a study of blood T cells in healthy people across ages. Concerning this clonotype: What it recognizes is unknown.

Drawn from each donor were roughly 10 milliliters of peripheral blood. Whenever a sample was processed, at least 7 million PBMCs were isolated. Study-wide results and limits: The percentage of naive T cells correlated strongly with TCR beta diversity.

The germline V gene encodes CDR1 MNHEY and CDR2 SVGAGI. CDR3 length equals 16 residues. Trimming stripped 4 bases from V and 0 bases from J, with 13 bases between. Alongside a J-beta primer mix, a sample-barcoded 5' primer served in a second PCR lasting about 7 to 12 cycles. Researchers report that each sample yielded at least 2.5 million CDR3-containing paired-end reads. TCRdb fed the 5' RACE reads into MiXCR, producing one record per CDR3 protein. Found here are about 580,000 distinct CDR3 sequences, 47% of them singletons; the top ten hold around 23%. This TCR was sampled from a man older than 75 in good health. Specimen: blood. The chain joins TRBV6-5 to TRBJ2-1, with D unresolved. Here the CDR3 DNA reads TGTGCCAGCAGTTCGGGTCGGGTAGGCTCCTACAATGAGCAGTTCTTC. It is translated as CASSSGRVGSYNEQFF.